The T cell receptor beta chain under discussion was sequenced for a study of cytomegalovirus exposure and HLA in healthy donors. Study overall: Of about 390 genotyped donors, roughly 81% grouped in the Caucasian-associated ancestry cluster. Overall study findings and caveats: TCR beta V- and J-gene trimming, according to a later analysis, was linked to a missense DCLRE1C variant. The authors excluded some V segments, including TRBV6-2 and TRBV6-3, as indistinguishable. Most TCR sequences were seen very rarely across donors, but some public TCRs occurred in many.

For this clone: Its target is not known.

PCR amplification relied on 60 Vbeta primers (plus 13 Jbeta primers). The method was immunoSEQ multiplex PCR; TCRdb's version includes in-frame clones alone and lacks a portion of them. This sample carries roughly 100,000 clones, 80% to 90% of them seen once, and the ten largest clones take approximately 1.5%. CDR1 and CDR2 (germline): MNHNY, SVGAGI (reference sequence). The CDR3 sequence is 13 residues long. V lost 4 bases and J lost 4; bases outside the gene matches: 0. This rearrangement joins TRBV6-6 to TRBJ2-2; 7 nucleotides match TRBD1. The sequenced material came from PBMCs. The TCR comes from a man aged 50 to 59 in good health and CMV-seronegative. For the CDR3, the DNA is TGTGCCAGCAGTTCAGGGGGCACCGGGGAGCTGTTTTTT. It specifies CASSSGGTGELFF.